Below, 25 T cell receptor beta chains from the same sample are listed, as sequenced in a study of response to subunit inactivated influenza vaccine. TCRdb reprocessed the RT-PCR reads with MiXCR, giving one entry per CDR3 protein. The sample shows about 520,000 distinct CDR3 sequences, approximately 7.8% of them seen only once. Sequencing used PBMCs from blood, obtained about 24 months after vaccination. The receptors here all came from a man aged 45 to 75 who received an inactivated influenza vaccine.

The chain joins TRBV7-2 to TRBJ2-2; TRBD2 matches 8 bases. The CDR3 is 16 residues long. The J segment lost 3 bases and the V segment lost 3 bases, leaving 6 bases of the junction unmatched. Looked up from germline, CDR1 is SGHTA and CDR2 is FQGNSA. CDR3 nucleotide sequence: TGTGCCAGCAGCTTGAGGCGGCGGGGGGACACCGGGGAGCTGTTTTTT. Protein product: CASSLRRRGDTGELFF. Based on the CDR3 plus reference TRBV7-2 and TRBJ2-2, the full variable domain is GAGVSQSPSNKVTEKGKDVELRCDPISGHTALYWYRQSLGQGLEFLIYFQGNSAPDKSGLPSDRFSAERTGGSVSTLTIQRTQQEDSAVYLCASSLRRRGDTGELFFGEGSRLTVL.

This CDR3 is CAISGTSGIGPQYF. The CDR3 DNA is TGTGCCATCAGCGGGACTAGCGGGATAGGGCCCCAGTACTTC. This chain uses TRBV10-3 with TRBJ2-5; 13 nucleotides align to TRBD2. The CDR3 contains 14 residues. The ends lost 6 bases at V and 9 bases at J; junction bases unmatched: 7. CDR1 is ENHRY, CDR2 SYGVKD, per germline.

This clonotype was seen a handful of times. The rearrangement uses TRBV6-2 or TRBV6-3 and TRBJ2-3, with D possibly TRBD1 on 5 matching bases. Trimming removed 10 bases from V and 0 bases from J, with 8 bases in between. This CDR3 has 12 residues. Germline lookup yields CDR1 MNHEY and CDR2 SVGEGT. CDR3 sequence: CATGHSTDTQYF. The CDR3 coding sequence is TGTGCCACCGGACATAGCACAGATACGCAGTATTTT.

In nucleotides, the CDR3 is TGTGCCAGCAGACGTGGACCAGAAGCTTTCTTT. Translated, it gives CASRRGPEAFF. J is TRBJ1-1 and V is TRBV12-3 or TRBV12-4; no reliable D call. The V gene lost 6 bases and the J gene lost 8 bases, with 10 bases spanning the gap. The CDR3 is made up of 11 amino acids.

This clonotype was recorded many times. The chain couples TRBV20-1 to TRBJ1-1, with D perhaps TRBD1 (5 bases). Germline assignment: CDR1 DFQATT and CDR2 SNEGSKA (reference sequence). The V and J ends lost 0 bases and 4 bases respectively, with 15 bases between them. There are 15 residues in the CDR3. The CDR3 coding sequence is TGCAGTGCTAGAGATCGGAGGGGTGGGGGCACTGAAGCTTTCTTT. Translated: CSARDRRGGGTEAFF.

This clonotype was counted between two and nine times. V is TRBV4-2 and J is TRBJ2-1, with unresolved D. The V gene's germline CDR1 is LGHNA and CDR2 YNFKEQ. The V end was cut by 4 bases, the J end by 7 bases, with 14 bases between. The CDR3 spans 14 residues. The CDR3 region is CASSLGHRWNEQFF. The CDR3, as DNA: TGTGCCAGCAGCCTCGGGCACCGGTGGAATGAGCAGTTCTTC.

This clonotype showed up just a few times. The chain uses TRBV5-1 and TRBJ2-2; possibly TRBD1 for D (6 bases). The germline CDR1 and CDR2 sequences are SGHRS and YFSETQ. The CDR3 covers 15 residues. The ends were cut back, 3 bases at V and 6 bases at J, with 15 bases in the middle. CDR3 sequence: CASSWTVSRAGELFF. The CDR3 DNA sequence: TGCGCCAGCAGCTGGACAGTTTCTAGGGCCGGGGAGCTGTTTTTT.

This clonotype showed up just a few times. The genes are TRBV3-1 and TRBJ2-1; D possibly corresponds to TRBD2 (6 bases). The CDR3 sequence is 16 residues long. Germline loops: CDR1 LGHDT, CDR2 YNNKEL (reference sequence). Trimming left V 4 bases short and J 0 bases short, with 13 bases between. DNA of the CDR3: TGTGCCAGCAGCCCCGCGGGACGCAGCTCCTACAATGAGCAGTTCTTC. This codes for CASSPAGRSSYNEQFF.

The chain combines TRBV28 with TRBJ2-7; 7 nucleotides agree with TRBD2. V dropped 7 bases and J dropped 2; count of bases not matched to a gene: 8. The CDR3 totals 14 residues. CDR1 is MDHEN and CDR2 is SYDVKM in the germline V gene. CDR3 sequence: CASKTAGSAYEQYF. The CDR3 DNA follows: TGTGCCAGCAAAACAGCGGGAAGTGCCTACGAGCAGTACTTC. The variable domain in full, with the rest retrieved from reference TRBV28 and TRBJ2-7, is DVKVTQSSRYLVKRTGEKVFLECVQDMDHENMFWYRQDPGLGLRLIYFSYDVKMKEKGDIPEGYSVSREKKERFSLILESASTNQTSMYLCASKTAGSAYEQYFGPGTRLTVT.

The chain is built from TRBV11-2 and TRBJ1-2; the D gene is possibly TRBD1 (5 bases). V dropped 3 bases and J dropped 4 bases, with 21 bases sitting between them. The CDR3 covers 17 residues. Germline values: CDR1 SGHAT, CDR2 FQNNGV. The CDR3 spells CASSLSHGGGGFYGYTF. Written as DNA, the CDR3 is TGTGCCAGCAGCTTGTCGCATGGCGGTGGGGGGTTCTATGGCTACACCTTC.

The gene calls are TRBV5-1 and TRBJ2-3, with 7 bases aligning to TRBD2. V shed 4 bases, J shed 4 bases, and the junction held 9 bases outside the gene matches. Per the germline V gene, CDR1 is SGHRS and CDR2 is YFSETQ. CDR3 length: 15 amino acids. The CDR3 loop reads CASSGIAGMADTQYF. CDR3 nucleotides: TGCGCCAGCAGCGGGATAGCGGGTATGGCAGATACGCAGTATTTT.

This chain uses TRBV10-3 with TRBJ1-1; D unclear. Germline loops: CDR1 ENHRY, CDR2 SYGVKD. V lost 0 bases to trimming and J lost 2 bases, with 4 bases between them. The CDR3 consists of 13 residues. The CDR3 DNA reads as TGTGCCATCAGTGAGTCTCCAAACACTGAAGCTTTCTTT. This gives the protein CAISESPNTEAFF.

This clonotype came up many times. V is TRBV5-6 and J is TRBJ2-2; D uncertain. Germline V gene lookup returns CDR1 SGHDT and CDR2 YYEEEE. The CDR3 extends over 15 amino acids. Trimming removed 6 bases from V and 1 base from J, with 13 bases in between. The CDR3 DNA sequence: TGTGCCAGCACCCTCTTTCCGTTGAACACCGGGGAGCTGTTTTTT. It yields the protein CASTLFPLNTGELFF.

This rearrangement joins TRBV10-3 to TRBJ2-7; 10 nucleotides align to TRBD2. CDR3 length: 15 amino acids. V dropped 7 bases and J dropped 4; count of bases not matched to a gene: 10. Looked up from germline, CDR1 is ENHRY and CDR2 is SYGVKD. The CDR3 loop reads CAITTGLAGDYEQYF. The CDR3 nucleotides read TGTGCCATCACCACCGGGCTAGCGGGGGATTACGAGCAGTACTTC.

In its sample, this clonotype was seen many times. This chain uses TRBV14 with TRBJ2-2; D gene unclear. This CDR3 spans 15 amino acids. V gave up 3 bases and J gave up 4 bases, with 12 bases separating them. The germline V gene has CDR1 SGHDN and CDR2 FVKESK. The CDR3 DNA sequence: TGTGCCAGCAGCCAGGCCAAAATTTCCACCGGGGAGCTGTTTTTT. As protein: CASSQAKISTGELFF.

This clonotype showed up many times. The CDR3 protein is CASSTTGGVAEAFF. CDR3 sequence (DNA): TGTGCCAGCAGTACCACAGGGGGCGTCGCTGAAGCTTTCTTT. This sequence joins TRBV3-1 and TRBJ1-1; 9 bases are a match to TRBD1. In germline, CDR1 is LGHDT, CDR2 YNNKEL (reference sequence). V was clipped by 6 bases and J by 6 bases; unmatched bases: 8. The CDR3 is 14 amino acids.

This clonotype was picked up a small number of times. This rearrangement joins TRBV20-1 to TRBJ2-7; 8 bases map to TRBD2. This CDR3 spans 14 amino acids. Germline loops: CDR1 DFQATT, CDR2 SNEGSKA (reference sequence). Trimming took 5 bases from V and 7 from J; bases not matched to a gene: 13. CDR3 region: CSAPLRAGVWEQYF. Here the CDR3 DNA reads TGCAGTGCTCCCCTCAGAGCGGGGGTGTGGGAGCAGTACTTC.

This clonotype was counted between two and nine times. The V and J genes are TRBV7-9 and TRBJ2-5, with 9 bases aligning to TRBD1. The J segment lost 5 bases and the V segment lost 3 bases, leaving 10 bases of the junction unmatched. Germline V gene lookup returns CDR1 SEHNR and CDR2 FQNEAQ (reference sequence). This CDR3 has 16 amino acids. CDR3 DNA: TGTGCCAGCAGCTTTCCCGGGACAGGGAGATTGGAGACCCAGTACTTC. It is translated as CASSFPGTGRLETQYF.

Many counts were recorded for this clonotype. This chain joins TRBV14 and TRBJ1-1; 7 positions match TRBD1. V gave up 1 base and J gave up 6 bases; unmatched junction bases: 5. Germline CDR1 reads SGHDN; CDR2 reads FVKESK. The CDR3 has 14 residues. CDR3 nucleotide sequence: TGTGCCAGCAGCCAAGTGGGGGACAGCCCTGAAGCTTTCTTT. Its translation: CASSQVGDSPEAFF.

V and J are TRBV15 and TRBJ1-1; D remains ambiguous. The V gene lost 0 bases and the J gene lost 1 base, with 9 bases spanning the gap. Germline CDR1 and CDR2: LNHNV and YYDKDF (reference sequence). This CDR3 spans 15 amino acids. CDR3 amino acids: CATSRDLVKNTEAFF. Written as DNA, the CDR3 is TGTGCCACCAGCAGAGATTTGGTAAAGAACACTGAAGCTTTCTTT.

This clonotype has ten or more counts. The genes are TRBV29-1 and TRBJ1-2, with TRBD1 as a possible D gene (6 bases). In germline, CDR1 is SQVTM, CDR2 ANQGSEA. The CDR3 totals 13 residues. The CDR3 nucleotides read TGCGCTTGGGGTAATCAACAGGGATATGGCTACACCTTC. Encoded protein: CAWGNQQGYGYTF.

The chain employs TRBV10-3 and TRBJ2-1, with 9 bases lining up with TRBD2. Germline values: CDR1 ENHRY, CDR2 SYGVKD. The CDR3 has 16 residues. The ends lost 2 bases at V and 4 bases at J; junction bases unmatched: 6. DNA for the CDR3: TGTGCCATCAGTGAGCCCAAGACTAGCGGATACAATGAGCAGTTCTTC. As protein: CAISEPKTSGYNEQFF.

In its sample, this clonotype was seen many times. The chain carries TRBV4-2 and TRBJ2-2; 7 nucleotides match TRBD2. Germline V gene data show CDR1 as LGHNA and CDR2 as YNFKEQ. This CDR3 has 16 residues. V dropped 4 bases and J dropped 3; count of bases not matched to a gene: 8. CDR3 protein: CASSRMGRGDTGELFF. The DNA for the CDR3 is TGTGCCAGCAGCCGAATGGGACGGGGGGACACCGGGGAGCTGTTTTTT.

In this sample, this clonotype turned up a few times. The J gene is TRBJ2-5, the V gene TRBV27; D call uncertain. Germline CDR1 is MNHEY and CDR2 is SMNVEV (reference sequence). This CDR3 region has 14 residues. With 2 bases removed from V and 4 bases from J, the gap between germline ends came to 11 bases. CDR3 sequence (DNA): TGTGCCAGCAGTTTACGTGGCGTCAGAGAGACCCAGTACTTC. Translated: CASSLRGVRETQYF.

V and J are TRBV6-2 or TRBV6-3 and TRBJ2-5, with D hard to call. Germline V gene data show CDR1 as MNHEY and CDR2 as SVGEGT. The CDR3 totals 14 residues. Trimming left V 8 bases short and J 7 bases short, with 20 bases between. The chain's CDR3 is CASGRFRDGGTQYF. As DNA, the CDR3 is TGTGCCAGCGGACGCTTCCGAGACGGCGGGACCCAGTACTTC.